This T cell receptor (beta chain) was identified during a study of blood T cell repertoires in COVID-19. Across the whole study: Samples representing acute and convalescent COVID-19 were sourced from the United States, Italy and Spain. Sources were T cells, B-cell-depleted T cells, or PBMCs; the material itself was cDNA or gDNA.

Authors' methods: Amplification with reference gene primers provided the estimates of nucleated cell counts. Repertoires were generated with immunoSEQ multiplex PCR, while TCRdb's copy carries only in-frame clones and drops some. That table gives V, J and clone size, and the DNA gave D and trimming. The sample has about 57,000 clones, roughly four fifths seen once. Germline CDR1 is LNHDA and CDR2 is SQIVND (reference sequence). The V segment lost 6 bases and the J segment 0 bases; nucleotides outside the gene matches: 3. The CDR3 totals 15 residues. Sequencing was carried out using peripheral blood. The sequence came from a woman older than 75 with acute or convalescent COVID-19. This chain links TRBV19 with TRBJ1-4; TRBD1 aligns across 8 bases. DNA of the CDR3: TGTGCCAGTAGGCTGGACAGGGCAACTAATGAAAAACTGTTTTTT. It encodes CASRLDRATNEKLFF.